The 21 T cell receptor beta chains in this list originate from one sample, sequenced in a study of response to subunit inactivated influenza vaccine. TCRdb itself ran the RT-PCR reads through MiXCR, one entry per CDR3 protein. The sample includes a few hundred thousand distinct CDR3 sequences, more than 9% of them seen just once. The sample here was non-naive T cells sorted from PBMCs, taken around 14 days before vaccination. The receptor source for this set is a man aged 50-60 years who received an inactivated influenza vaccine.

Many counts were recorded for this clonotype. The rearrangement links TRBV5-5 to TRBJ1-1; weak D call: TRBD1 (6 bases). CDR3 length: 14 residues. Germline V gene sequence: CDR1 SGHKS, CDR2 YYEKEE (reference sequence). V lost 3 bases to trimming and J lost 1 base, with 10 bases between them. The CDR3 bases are TGTGCCAGCAGCTGGGGGGGCGAGAACACTGAAGCTTTCTTT. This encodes CASSWGGENTEAFF.

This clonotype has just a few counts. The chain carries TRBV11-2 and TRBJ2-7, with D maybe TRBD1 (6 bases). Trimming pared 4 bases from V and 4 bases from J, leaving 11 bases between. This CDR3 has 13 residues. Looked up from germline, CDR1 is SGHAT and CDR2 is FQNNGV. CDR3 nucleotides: TGTGCCAGCAGCTCAGAGACAGGTTACGAGCAGTACTTC. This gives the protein CASSSETGYEQYF.

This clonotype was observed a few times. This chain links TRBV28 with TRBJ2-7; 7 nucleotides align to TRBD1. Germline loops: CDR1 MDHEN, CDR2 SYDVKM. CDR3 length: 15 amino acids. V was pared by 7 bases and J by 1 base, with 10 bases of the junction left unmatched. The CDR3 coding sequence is TGTGCCAGCACTGAAGCCGGGACAGTTTCCTACGAGCAGTACTTC. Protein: CASTEAGTVSYEQYF.

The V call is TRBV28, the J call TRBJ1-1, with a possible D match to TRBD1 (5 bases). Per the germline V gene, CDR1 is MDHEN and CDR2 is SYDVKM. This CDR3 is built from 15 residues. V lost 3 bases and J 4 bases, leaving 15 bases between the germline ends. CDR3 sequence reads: CASSFSGFGSTEAFF. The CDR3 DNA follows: TGTGCCAGCAGTTTCTCAGGGTTCGGTAGCACTGAAGCTTTCTTT.

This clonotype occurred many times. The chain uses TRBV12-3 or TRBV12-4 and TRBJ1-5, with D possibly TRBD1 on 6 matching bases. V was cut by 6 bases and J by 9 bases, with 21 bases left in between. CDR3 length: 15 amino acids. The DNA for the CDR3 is TGTGCCAGCAGACAAGAAGGGGGTGCGTTTGGGCCCCAGCATTTT. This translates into CASRQEGGAFGPQHF.

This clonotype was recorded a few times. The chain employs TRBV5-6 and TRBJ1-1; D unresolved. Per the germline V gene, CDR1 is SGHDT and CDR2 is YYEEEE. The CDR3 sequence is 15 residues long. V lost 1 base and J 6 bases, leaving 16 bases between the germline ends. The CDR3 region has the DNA TGTGCCAGCAGCTTGAGGTCCCCCGGAATACCTGAAGCTTTCTTT. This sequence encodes CASSLRSPGIPEAFF.

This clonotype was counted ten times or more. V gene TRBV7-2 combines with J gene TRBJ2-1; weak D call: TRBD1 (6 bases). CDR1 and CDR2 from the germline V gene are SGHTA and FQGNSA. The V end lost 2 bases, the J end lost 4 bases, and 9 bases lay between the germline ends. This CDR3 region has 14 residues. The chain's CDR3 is CASSLRQAYNEQFF. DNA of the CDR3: TGTGCCAGCAGCTTACGACAGGCGTACAATGAGCAGTTCTTC.

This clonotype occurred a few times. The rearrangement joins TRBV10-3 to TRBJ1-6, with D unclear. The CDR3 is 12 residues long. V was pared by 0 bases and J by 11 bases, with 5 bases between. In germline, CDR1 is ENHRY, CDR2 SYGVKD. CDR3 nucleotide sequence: TGTGCCATCAGTGAGTCGGGCCCACCCCTCCACTTT. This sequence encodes CAISESGPPLHF.

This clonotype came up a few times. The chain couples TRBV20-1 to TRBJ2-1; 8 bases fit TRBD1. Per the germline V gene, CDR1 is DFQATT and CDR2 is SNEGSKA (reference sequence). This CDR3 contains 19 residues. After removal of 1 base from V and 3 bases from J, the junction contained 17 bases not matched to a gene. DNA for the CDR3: TGCAGTGCTAGAGGTGATCCGGACAGGGAACGGTGGGACTACAATGAGCAGTTCTTC. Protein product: CSARGDPDRERWDYNEQFF.

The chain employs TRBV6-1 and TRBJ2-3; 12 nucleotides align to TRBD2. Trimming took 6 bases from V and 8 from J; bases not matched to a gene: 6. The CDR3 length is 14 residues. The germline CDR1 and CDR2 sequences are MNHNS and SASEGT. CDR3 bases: TGTGCCAGCAGCCAGCCGGGACTAGCGGGTACGCAGTATTTT. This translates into CASSQPGLAGTQYF.

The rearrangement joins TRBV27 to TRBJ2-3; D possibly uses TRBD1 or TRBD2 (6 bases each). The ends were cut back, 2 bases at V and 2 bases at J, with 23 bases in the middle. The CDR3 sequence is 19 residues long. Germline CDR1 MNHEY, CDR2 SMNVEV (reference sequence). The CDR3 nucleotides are TGTGCCAGCAGTTTACGATCGAGAGGGGGGATGGGGGCCACAGATACGCAGTATTTT. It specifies CASSLRSRGGMGATDTQYF.

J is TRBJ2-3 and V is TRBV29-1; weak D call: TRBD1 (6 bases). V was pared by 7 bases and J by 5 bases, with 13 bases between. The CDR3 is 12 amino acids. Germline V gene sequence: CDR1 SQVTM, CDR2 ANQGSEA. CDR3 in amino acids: CSGSLGGDTQYF. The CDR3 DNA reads TGCAGCGGAAGCCTAGGGGGAGATACGCAGTATTTT.

Here the CDR3 DNA reads TGTGCCAGCAGGTTGGGGACAGGGGGCCTAGATACGCAGTATTTT. This translates into CASRLGTGGLDTQYF. V is TRBV6-1 and J is TRBJ2-3; 12 bases are shared with TRBD1. With V trimmed by 6 bases and J by 5 bases, 6 bases remained unmatched. The CDR3 length is 15 residues. Germline V gene lookup returns CDR1 MNHNS and CDR2 SASEGT.

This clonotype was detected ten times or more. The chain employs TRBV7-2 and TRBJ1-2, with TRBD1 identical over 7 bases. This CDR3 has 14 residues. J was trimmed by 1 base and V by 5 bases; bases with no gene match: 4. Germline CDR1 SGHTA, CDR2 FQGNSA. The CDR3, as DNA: TGTGCCAGCAGCAGCACAGGGGTTAACTATGGCTACACCTTC. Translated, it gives CASSSTGVNYGYTF. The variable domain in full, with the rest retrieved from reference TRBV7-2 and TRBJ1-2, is GAGVSQSPSNKVTEKGKDVELRCDPISGHTALYWYRQSLGQGLEFLIYFQGNSAPDKSGLPSDRFSAERTGGSVSTLTIQRTQQEDSAVYLCASSSTGVNYGYTFGSGTRLTVV.

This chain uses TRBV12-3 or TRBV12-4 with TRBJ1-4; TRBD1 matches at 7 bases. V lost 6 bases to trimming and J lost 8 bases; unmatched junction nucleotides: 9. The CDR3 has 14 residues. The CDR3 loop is CASSNTRTGEKLFF. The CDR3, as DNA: TGTGCCAGCAGCAACACCCGGACAGGCGAAAAACTGTTTTTT.

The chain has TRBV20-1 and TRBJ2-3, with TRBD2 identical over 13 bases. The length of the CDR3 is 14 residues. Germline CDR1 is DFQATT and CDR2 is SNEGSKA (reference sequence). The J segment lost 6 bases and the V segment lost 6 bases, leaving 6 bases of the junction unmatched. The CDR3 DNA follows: TGCAGTGCCGCACTAGCGGGAGGGCCGGATACGCAGTATTTT. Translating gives CSAALAGGPDTQYF.

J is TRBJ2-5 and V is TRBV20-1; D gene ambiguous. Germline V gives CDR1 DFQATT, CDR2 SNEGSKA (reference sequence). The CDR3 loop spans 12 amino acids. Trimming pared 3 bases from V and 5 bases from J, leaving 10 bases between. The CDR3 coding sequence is TGCAGTGCTAGTACGAGTAGGGAGACCCAGTACTTC. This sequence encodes CSASTSRETQYF.

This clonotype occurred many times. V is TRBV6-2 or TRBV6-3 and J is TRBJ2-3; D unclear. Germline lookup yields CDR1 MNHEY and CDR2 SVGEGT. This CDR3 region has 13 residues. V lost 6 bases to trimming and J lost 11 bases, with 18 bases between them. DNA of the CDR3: TGTGCCAGCAGCTGGAGACTGGCGAGAGGGCAGTATTTT. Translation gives CASSWRLARGQYF.

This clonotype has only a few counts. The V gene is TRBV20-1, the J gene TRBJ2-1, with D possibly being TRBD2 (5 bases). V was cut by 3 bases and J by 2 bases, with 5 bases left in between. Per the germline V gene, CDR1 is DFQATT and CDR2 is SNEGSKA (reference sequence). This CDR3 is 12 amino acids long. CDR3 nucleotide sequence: TGCAGTGCTAGGCGGGCCTACAATGAGCAGTTCTTC. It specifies CSARRAYNEQFF.

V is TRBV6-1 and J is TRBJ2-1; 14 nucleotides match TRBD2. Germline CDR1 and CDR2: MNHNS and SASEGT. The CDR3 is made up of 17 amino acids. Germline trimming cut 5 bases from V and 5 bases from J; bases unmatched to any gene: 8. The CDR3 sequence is CASSKRWGLAGDNEQFF. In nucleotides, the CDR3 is TGTGCCAGCAGTAAACGATGGGGACTAGCGGGAGACAATGAGCAGTTCTTC.

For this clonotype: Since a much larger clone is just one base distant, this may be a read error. CDR3 DNA: TGTACCAGCAGTTACAAAGTCCGTCCTATTTCCTACGAGCAGTACTTC. As protein: CTSSYKVRPISYEQYF. V and J are TRBV6-2 or TRBV6-3 and TRBJ2-7; unclear D gene. Germline lookup yields CDR1 MNHEY and CDR2 SVGEGT. This CDR3 is built from 16 residues.